The rows below give T cell receptor beta chains drawn from one sample of a study of T cell responses to AZD1222 COVID-19 vaccine. Assay: immunoSEQ multiplex PCR; the TCRdb copy retains only in-frame clones and omits some. The repertoire has 170,000 or so clones, around 88% of them found once; the top ten carry 11%. This sample comprised peripheral blood, obtained 28 days after the second AZD1222 dose. Source of these receptors: an adult who received the AZD1222 COVID-19 vaccine. Both conserved end residues are part of each CDR3. The listing skips clone size in some rows; elsewhere it reads once, few, many or a size class.

j_call,cdr3_length,clone_size,v_call,cdr3_aa
TRBJ1-5,15,.,TRBV30,CAWSVGGSFNQPQHF
TRBJ2-1,15,.,TRBV19,CASSSLAAPYNEQFF
TRBJ2-7,12,.,TRBV18,CASFAGGFEQYF
TRBJ1-2,15,.,TRBV28,CASSTTRNPIYGYTF
TRBJ1-3,17,once,TRBV19,CASTFRGQPISGNTIYF
TRBJ2-2,15,.,TRBV2,CASRGLGGGVGELFF
TRBJ2-3,13,.,TRBV7-9,CASRGGGADTQYF
TRBJ2-7,13,.,TRBV18,CASSPGVAHEQYF
TRBJ2-3,15,.,TRBV19,CASNVQGTNLDTQYF
TRBJ1-2,17,.,TRBV6-1,CASSEAHGQGRIYGYTF
TRBJ1-1,14,.,TRBV7-2,CASSLLGLETEAFF
TRBJ1-2,14,.,TRBV4-1,CASSQAAVNYGYTF